This TCR beta chain was sequenced in a study of blood T cells in healthy people across ages. Overall study findings and caveats: Naive CD4+ cell counts and diversity both ran higher in long-lived than in aged donors.

Per sample, a minimum of 6.5 million PBMCs were isolated. This CDR3 region has 18 residues. CDR1 and CDR2 from the germline V gene are SGHVS and FQNEAQ. The junction had 20 bases not matched to a gene; V was cut back by 6 bases and J by 4 bases. Next came a second PCR, run for roughly 6 to 11 cycles, which used a sample-barcoded 5' primer along with a J-beta primer mix. TCRdb reprocessed the 5' RACE reads via MiXCR and lists one record per CDR3 protein. The data hold about 800,000 distinct CDR3 sequences, with 20% to 25% observed a single time. Details on this clonotype: Its target is unknown.

The data also belong to a second study, concerning T cells of mothers and their children. From that report: Over five children, together with their three healthy Caucasian mothers, made up the donors.

This sequence joins TRBV7-8 and TRBJ2-5; 7 bases align to TRBD1. The TCR comes from a boy aged 5 to 17 in good health. The sequenced sample consisted of blood. The CDR3 loop reads CASSHSIDRVGVRETQYF. The CDR3 nucleotides read TGTGCCAGCAGTCACTCCATCGACAGGGTAGGGGTTCGAGAGACCCAGTACTTC.